The source of this TCR beta chain is a study of T cell responses to AZD1222 COVID-19 vaccine. General study findings and limits: Nearly half of spike-specific TCRs reportedly go after variant regions that carry no mutations. Just 5 to 7 AZD1222 recipients were seropositive at baseline.

Worth noting for this clone: The antigen remains unidentified.

The CDR3 is 15 residues long. The V gene's germline CDR1 is SGHTS and CDR2 YDEGEE. The V and J ends lost 4 bases and 1 base respectively, with 14 bases between them. Sequenced by immunoSEQ multiplex PCR; TCRdb stores in-frame clones only, minus some. This table has approximately 130,000 clones, about 94% appearing once. The chain couples TRBV5-8 to TRBJ1-1; possible D gene TRBD1, 6 bases. The source of this sequence is an adult in good health. The sequencing here drew on peripheral blood, taken on day 0 of AZD1222 vaccination. In nucleotides, the CDR3 is TGTGCCAGCAGCCCCTACGGGACAACGAACACTGAAGCTTTCTTT. It specifies CASSPYGTTNTEAFF.